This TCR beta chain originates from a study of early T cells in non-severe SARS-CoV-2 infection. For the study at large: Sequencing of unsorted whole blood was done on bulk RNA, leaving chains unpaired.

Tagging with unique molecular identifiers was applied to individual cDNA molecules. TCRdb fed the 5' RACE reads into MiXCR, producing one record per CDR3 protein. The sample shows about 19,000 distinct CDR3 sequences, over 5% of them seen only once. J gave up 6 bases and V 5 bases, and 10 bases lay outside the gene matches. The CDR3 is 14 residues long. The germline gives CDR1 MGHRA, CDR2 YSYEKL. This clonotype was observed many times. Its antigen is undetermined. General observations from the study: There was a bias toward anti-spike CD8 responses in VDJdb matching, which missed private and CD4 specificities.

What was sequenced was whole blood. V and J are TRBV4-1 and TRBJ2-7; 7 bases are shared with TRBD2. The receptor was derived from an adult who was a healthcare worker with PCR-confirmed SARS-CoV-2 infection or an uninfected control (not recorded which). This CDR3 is CASSSWGGGIEQYF. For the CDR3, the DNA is TGCGCCAGCAGCTCCTGGGGGGGAGGAATCGAGCAGTACTTC.